The clone carrying this T cell receptor (beta chain) was recorded at least ten times. As yet, its antigen is unknown. With the read ending 3 residues before the CDR3 end, the germline J gene is used to fill in that end. This sample was included in a study of T cell clonality in common variable immunodeficiency. Study-level findings and limits: Common variable immunodeficiency TCR beta sequences reportedly had fewer deletions and N-nucleotide insertions.

CDR1 MNHEY and CDR2 SVGEGT come from the germline V gene. The CDR3 runs to 14 residues. J lost 6 bases, V lost 2 bases, and 2 bases had no gene match. Sequencing was performed with immunoSEQ multiplex PCR; in TCRdb, only in-frame clones are kept and a portion is missing. The sample is made up of some 43,000 clones, none counted only once. Sequenced material: peripheral blood mononuclear cells. The chain uses TRBV6-2 or TRBV6-3 and TRBJ1-2; the match to TRBD1 covers 11 bases. The receptor was derived from a person between 18 and 75 years old in good health. CDR3 region: CASSYGQGAHGYTF. Partial CDR3 DNA: TGTGCCAGCAGTTACGGACAGGGGGCACATGGC.